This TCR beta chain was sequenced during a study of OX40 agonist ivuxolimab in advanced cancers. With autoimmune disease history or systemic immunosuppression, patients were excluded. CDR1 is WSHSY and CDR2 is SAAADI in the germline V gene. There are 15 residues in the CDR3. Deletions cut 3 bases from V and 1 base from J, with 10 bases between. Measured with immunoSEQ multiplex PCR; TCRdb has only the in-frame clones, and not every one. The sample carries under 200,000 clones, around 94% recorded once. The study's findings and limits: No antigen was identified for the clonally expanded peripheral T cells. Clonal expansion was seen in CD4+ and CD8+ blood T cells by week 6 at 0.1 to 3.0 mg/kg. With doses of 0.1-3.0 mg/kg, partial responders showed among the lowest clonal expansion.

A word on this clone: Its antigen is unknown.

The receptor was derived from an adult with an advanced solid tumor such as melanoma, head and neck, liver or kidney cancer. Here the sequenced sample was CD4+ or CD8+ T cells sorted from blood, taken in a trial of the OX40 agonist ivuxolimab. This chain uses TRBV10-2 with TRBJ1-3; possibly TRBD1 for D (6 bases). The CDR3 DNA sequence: TGCGCCAGCAGTGAACAGGGTACTTCTGGAAACACCATATATTTT. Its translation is CASSEQGTSGNTIYF.